The 16 T cell receptor beta chains given below trace back to one sample, sequenced in a study of blood T cell repertoires in COVID-19. TCRdb keeps only in-frame clones here, not all; method: immunoSEQ multiplex PCR. The top ten hold around 5.4% of the sample, which has 200,000 to 250,000 clones, around 81% seen once. The sequencing input was peripheral blood. The receptors shown here come from a woman in her 70s with acute or convalescent COVID-19.

The rearrangement links TRBV6-5 to TRBJ1-1; 7 bases map to TRBD1. Germline V gene lookup returns CDR1 MNHEY and CDR2 SVGAGI. J lost 5 bases, V lost 6 bases, and 6 bases had no gene match. The CDR3 has 13 residues. CDR3 DNA sequence: TGTGCCAGCAGGCTCGACAGGGAAACTGAAGCTTTCTTT. Amino acids: CASRLDRETEAFF.

The V call is TRBV5-8, the J call TRBJ2-1; 14 bases match TRBD2. Trimming took 4 bases from V and 7 from J; bases not matched to a gene: 7. The CDR3 totals 16 residues. The germline gives CDR1 SGHTS, CDR2 YDEGEE. DNA of the CDR3: TGTGCCAGCAGCCACCGACTAGCGGGAGGGAGTAATGAGCAGTTCTTC. Translated: CASSHRLAGGSNEQFF.

The CDR3 coding sequence is TGTGCCAGCAGCAAACGGGGGAAGAGGGACACTGAAGCTTTCTTT. It codes for CASSKRGKRDTEAFF. J is TRBJ1-1 and V is TRBV21-1. TRBV21-1 is a recognized pseudogene. CDR3 size: 15 residues.

This clone was counted many times. The chain is built from TRBV6-5 and TRBJ1-5; 10 bases match TRBD1. The CDR3 totals 15 residues. V gave up 11 bases and J gave up 4 bases; unmatched junction bases: 11. Looked up from germline, CDR1 is MNHEY and CDR2 is SVGAGI. The DNA for the CDR3 is TGTGCCGGCCTTCCCCGGGACAGGGGAAATCAGCCCCAGCATTTT. The encoded protein is CAGLPRDRGNQPQHF.

In regard to this clone: The same CDR3 is also encoded by other DNA sequences in this sample. The V call is TRBV18, the J call TRBJ2-7; 9 bases map to TRBD2. V shed 1 base and J 2 bases; nucleotides not matched to a gene: 0. The CDR3 totals 14 residues. Per the germline V gene, CDR1 is KGHSH and CDR2 is LQKENI. This CDR3 is CASSPLAGAYEQYF. DNA of the CDR3: TGTGCCAGCTCACCACTAGCGGGAGCCTACGAGCAGTACTTC.

The V and J genes are TRBV11-2 and TRBJ2-1; TRBD1 matches at 9 bases. Germline V gene lookup returns CDR1 SGHAT and CDR2 FQNNGV. The CDR3 is 16 residues long. The V gene end was trimmed by 5 bases and the J gene end by 9 bases; junction bases not matched to a gene: 14. The CDR3 region is CASSMHTGGEIGEQFF. The CDR3 DNA reads TGTGCCAGCAGCATGCACACAGGGGGCGAGATCGGTGAGCAGTTCTTC.

The V call is TRBV10-3, the J call TRBJ2-7; the match to TRBD2 covers 9 bases. Trimming removed 3 bases from V and 0 bases from J; junction bases left unmatched: 3. This CDR3 is built from 15 residues. Germline V gene data show CDR1 as ENHRY and CDR2 as SYGVKD. CDR3 nucleotide sequence: TGTGCCATCAGTGACGGTAGCGGGAGCTCCTACGAGCAGTACTTC. Its translation is CAISDGSGSSYEQYF.

CDR3 in amino acids: CATARTGGQETQYF. The CDR3 DNA sequence: TGTGCCACCGCTCGGACAGGGGGCCAAGAGACCCAGTACTTC. This sequence joins TRBV24-1 and TRBJ2-5; TRBD1 matches 10 bases. CDR1 and CDR2 (germline): KGHDR, SFDVKD. J gave up 1 base and V 9 bases, and 4 bases lay outside the gene matches. This CDR3 spans 14 amino acids.

Comment on this clone: Other DNA variants within this sample encode the same CDR3. The J gene is TRBJ1-1, the V gene TRBV5-1; 7 bases fit TRBD1. This CDR3 has 15 amino acids. With 0 bases clipped from V and 2 bases from J, the junction kept 4 bases outside the gene matches. Germline V gene data show CDR1 as SGHRS and CDR2 as YFSETQ. This chain's CDR3 is CASSLDGTANTEAFF. CDR3 nucleotides: TGCGCCAGCAGCTTGGATGGGACAGCTAACACTGAAGCTTTCTTT.

The chain employs TRBV10-2 and TRBJ1-1; no clear D gene. The V and J ends lost 1 base and 0 bases respectively, with 6 bases between them. The germline V gene has CDR1 WSHSY and CDR2 SAAADI. The CDR3 has 14 amino acids. The DNA of the CDR3 is TGCGCCAGCAGTGAGTGGGAGTTGAACACTGAAGCTTTCTTT. Translation gives CASSEWELNTEAFF.

This clone was seen only a few times. The chain has TRBV28 and TRBJ2-7, with 13 positions matching TRBD2. V shed 5 bases and J 2 bases; nucleotides not matched to a gene: 9. This CDR3 has 17 amino acids. Germline loops: CDR1 MDHEN, CDR2 SYDVKM. The CDR3 here is CASSQGTSGIAAYEQYF. In nucleotides, the CDR3 is TGTGCCAGCAGTCAAGGGACTAGCGGGATCGCTGCCTACGAGCAGTACTTC. The whole variable domain, filled in from reference TRBV28 and TRBJ2-7, reads DVKVTQSSRYLVKRTGEKVFLECVQDMDHENMFWYRQDPGLGLRLIYFSYDVKMKEKGDIPEGYSVSREKKERFSLILESASTNQTSMYLCASSQGTSGIAAYEQYFGPGTRLTVT.

The chain is built from TRBV4-1 and TRBJ2-7, with 10 bases identical to TRBD2. The CDR3 is 15 residues long. Germline V gives CDR1 MGHRA, CDR2 YSYEKL. The trim removed 4 bases at V and 2 bases at J, leaving 5 bases unmatched. CDR3 nucleotides: TGCGCCAGCAGCCGATCAGCGGGAGGGCCCTACGAGCAGTACTTC. The encoded protein is CASSRSAGGPYEQYF.

The chain links TRBV27 to TRBJ1-6; possible D gene TRBD1, 5 bases. Germline V gene sequence: CDR1 MNHEY, CDR2 SMNVEV (reference sequence). Trimming shortened V by 0 bases and J by 8 bases, and 14 bases separated the two germline ends. The length of the CDR3 is 16 residues. CDR3 in amino acids: CASSLSRGFRDSPLHF. CDR3 nucleotide sequence: TGTGCCAGCAGTTTATCACGGGGGTTCAGGGATTCACCCCTCCACTTT.

The chain employs TRBV21-1 and TRBJ2-5; the table's TRBD2 call for D was not verified on the DNA. TRBV21-1 is a pseudogene. This CDR3 region has 15 residues. The CDR3 spells CASSNRGGHQETQYF. Written as DNA, the CDR3 is TGTGCCAGCAGCAATAGAGGCGGGCACCAAGAGACCCAGTACTTC.

This clone appeared a single time. The chain combines TRBV14 with TRBJ2-5; a weak D match, TRBD2 (6 bases). The CDR3 length is 17 residues. V lost 0 bases, J lost 4 bases, and 18 bases lay in between. Per germline, CDR1 SGHDN and CDR2 FVKESK. CDR3 loop: CASSQDAGTYRRETQYF. The CDR3 DNA follows: TGTGCCAGCAGCCAAGATGCCGGGACTTACCGCAGAGAGACCCAGTACTTC. Based on the CDR3 plus reference TRBV14 and TRBJ2-5, the full variable domain is EAGVTQFPSHSVIEKGQTVTLRCDPISGHDNLYWYRRVMGKEIKFLLHFVKESKQDESGMPNNRFLAERTGGTYSTLKVQPAELEDSGVYFCASSQDAGTYRRETQYFGPGTRLLVL.

This sequence joins TRBV7-6 and TRBJ2-2; weak D call: TRBD1 (6 bases). From germline, CDR1 is SGHVS and CDR2 FNYEAQ. Trimming took 6 bases from V and 2 from J, leaving 16 bases between them. The CDR3 runs to 16 residues. Written as DNA, the CDR3 is TGTGCCAGCAGAGATACAGGGCAACTTAACACCGGGGAGCTGTTTTTT. It translates to CASRDTGQLNTGELFF.